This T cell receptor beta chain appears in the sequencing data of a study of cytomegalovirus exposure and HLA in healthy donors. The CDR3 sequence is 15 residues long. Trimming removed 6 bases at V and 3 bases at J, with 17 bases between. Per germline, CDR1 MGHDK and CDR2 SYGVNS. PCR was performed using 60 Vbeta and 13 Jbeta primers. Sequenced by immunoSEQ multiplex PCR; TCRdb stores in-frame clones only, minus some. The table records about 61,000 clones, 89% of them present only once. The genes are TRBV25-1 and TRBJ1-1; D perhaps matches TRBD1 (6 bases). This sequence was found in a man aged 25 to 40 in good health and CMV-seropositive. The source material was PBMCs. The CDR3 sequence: CASRPGGRRYTEAFF. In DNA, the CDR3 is TGTGCCAGCAGGCCTGGGGGCAGGAGATACACTGAAGCTTTCTTT.